Below are 26 T cell receptor beta chains sequenced from a single sample in a study of siplizumab effects on memory and regulatory T cells. Assay used: immunoSEQ multiplex PCR; TCRdb lists only in-frame clones, some missing. The profile shows some 120,000 clones, about 94% of them singletons. The material sequenced was non-Treg CD4+ T cells sorted from blood. The receptors here all came from a human donor in good health.

J is TRBJ1-1 and V is TRBV6-5, with 7 bases identical to TRBD1. Germline V gene lookup returns CDR1 MNHEY and CDR2 SVGAGI. V was pared by 5 bases and J by 0 bases, with 3 bases of the junction left unmatched. The CDR3 runs 14 residues. In nucleotides, the CDR3 is TGTGCCAGCAGTAGGGGACAGTTGAACACTGAAGCTTTCTTT. It is translated as CASSRGQLNTEAFF.

The J gene is TRBJ2-3, the V gene TRBV30; TRBD2 matches at 8 bases. In germline, CDR1 is GTSNPN, CDR2 SVGIG (reference sequence). This CDR3 spans 15 amino acids. Trimming at V came to 4 bases and at J to 5 bases, leaving 11 bases not matched to a gene. The CDR3, as DNA: TGTGCCTGGAAAACCCTAGCGGGCTTTAGAGATACGCAGTATTTT. It specifies CAWKTLAGFRDTQYF.

This chain connects TRBV7-9 to TRBJ1-1; D not certain. Trimming cost V 1 base and J 5 bases, with 8 bases left between them. The germline gives CDR1 SEHNR, CDR2 FQNEAQ (reference sequence). The CDR3 totals 13 residues. In DNA form, the CDR3 reads TGTGCCAGCAGCTTAGGGTGGGATACTGAAGCTTTCTTT. This encodes CASSLGWDTEAFF.

The chain combines TRBV29-1 with TRBJ2-5; no firm D call. Per germline, CDR1 SQVTM and CDR2 ANQGSEA. The V end was cut by 4 bases, the J end by 7 bases, with 13 bases between. The CDR3 sequence is 12 residues long. The CDR3: CSVGPLEWTQYF. CDR3 DNA sequence: TGCAGCGTTGGCCCCTTAGAGTGGACCCAGTACTTC.

This chain joins TRBV7-9 and TRBJ2-7, with TRBD1 as a possible D gene (6 bases). The CDR3 sequence is 15 residues long. V gave up 5 bases and J gave up 3 bases, with 17 bases separating them. Per germline, CDR1 SEHNR and CDR2 FQNEAQ (reference sequence). CDR3 nucleotide sequence: TGTGCCAGCAGCCTCTACAGGGACCCTTACTACGAGCAGTACTTC. This translates into CASSLYRDPYYEQYF.

The rearrangement links TRBV10-1 to TRBJ2-3; TRBD1 aligns across 11 bases. J gave up 7 bases and V 3 bases, and 3 bases lay outside the gene matches. Per the germline V gene, CDR1 is WNHNN and CDR2 is SYGVQD (reference sequence). CDR3 size: 14 residues. CDR3: CASSDGQGAYTQYF. DNA of the CDR3: TGCGCCAGCAGTGATGGACAGGGGGCTTATACGCAGTATTTT.

This clone was detected once. The chain carries TRBV5-6 and TRBJ1-1; TRBD1 matches 7 bases. Germline V gene sequence: CDR1 SGHDT, CDR2 YYEEEE. V dropped 0 bases and J dropped 4; count of bases not matched to a gene: 9. CDR3 length equals 16 residues. This CDR3 is CASSLATGNRGTEAFF. CDR3 bases: TGTGCCAGCAGCTTGGCAACAGGGAACAGGGGCACTGAAGCTTTCTTT. Together with reference TRBV5-6 and TRBJ1-1, the CDR3 gives the full variable domain: DAGVTQSPTHLIKTRGQQVTLRCSPKSGHDTVSWYQQALGQGPQFIFQYYEEEERQRGNFPDRFSGHQFPNYSSELNVNALLLGDSALYLCASSLATGNRGTEAFFGQGTRLTVV.

This chain uses TRBV7-6 with TRBJ2-1; D might be TRBD2 (6 bases). The V end was cut by 4 bases, the J end by 11 bases, with 12 bases between. There are 12 residues in the CDR3. Germline values: CDR1 SGHVS, CDR2 FNYEAQ. The CDR3 here is CASSSGGAKQFF. The CDR3 DNA reads TGTGCCAGCAGCTCCGGGGGAGCCAAGCAGTTCTTC.

V and J are TRBV30 and TRBJ2-7, with TRBD1 identical over 7 bases. Germline values: CDR1 GTSNPN, CDR2 SVGIG (reference sequence). The V segment lost 4 bases and the J segment 5 bases; nucleotides outside the gene matches: 8. This CDR3 is built from 13 residues. The chain's CDR3 is CAWNRQGRDEQYF. The CDR3 DNA sequence: TGTGCCTGGAACCGACAGGGACGTGACGAGCAGTACTTC.

This chain connects TRBV5-4 to TRBJ2-2; 8 nucleotides line up with TRBD1. In germline, CDR1 is SGHNT, CDR2 YYREEE (reference sequence). Unmatched junction bases numbered 9, after V lost 5 bases and J lost 0 bases. The CDR3 is 17 residues long. CDR3: CASSSGQALANTGELFF. CDR3 sequence (DNA): TGTGCCAGCAGTTCGGGACAGGCGCTCGCGAACACCGGGGAGCTGTTTTTT.

The gene calls are TRBV25-1 and TRBJ2-7; 9 nucleotides agree with TRBD1. The CDR3 runs 15 residues. Unmatched junction bases numbered 3, after V lost 2 bases and J lost 1 base. Germline CDR1 MGHDK, CDR2 SYGVNS. The CDR3 reads CASSEMGQGSYEQYF. For the CDR3, the DNA is TGTGCCAGCAGTGAAATGGGACAGGGTTCCTACGAGCAGTACTTC.

The chain has TRBV30 and TRBJ2-3; the match to TRBD2 covers 13 bases. The CDR3 length is 17 residues. J gave up 1 base and V 6 bases, and 10 bases lay outside the gene matches. Germline V gene data show CDR1 as GTSNPN and CDR2 as SVGIG (reference sequence). The CDR3 here is CACRTSGSKEGTDTQYF. DNA of the CDR3: TGTGCCTGCCGGACTAGCGGGAGTAAAGAAGGCACAGATACGCAGTATTTT.

The sample holds one count of this clone. The chain employs TRBV5-1 and TRBJ2-7; maybe TRBD1 (5 bases). Looked up from germline, CDR1 is SGHRS and CDR2 is YFSETQ. Trimming took off 3 bases at V and 0 bases at J, with 10 bases between the two ends. The CDR3 runs to 14 residues. In DNA form, the CDR3 reads TGCGCCAGCAGCTCACAGGCTTACTCCTACGAGCAGTACTTC. Its translation: CASSSQAYSYEQYF. Using reference TRBV5-1 and TRBJ2-7 for the parts outside the CDR3, the full variable domain is KAGVTQTPRYLIKTRGQQVTLSCSPISGHRSVSWYQQTPGQGLQFLFEYFSETQRNKGNFPGRFSGRQFSNSRSEMNVSTLELGDSALYLCASSSQAYSYEQYFGPGTRLTVT.

V gene TRBV25-1 combines with J gene TRBJ2-3; D is uncertain. Per germline, CDR1 MGHDK and CDR2 SYGVNS. Trimming cost V 3 bases and J 4 bases, with 11 bases left between them. The CDR3 runs 14 residues. In nucleotides, the CDR3 is TGTGCCAGCAGTGATATTGGGGTGGCAGATACGCAGTATTTT. Protein sequence: CASSDIGVADTQYF.

The chain carries TRBV5-1 and TRBJ2-1; TRBD2 matches 7 bases. CDR1 and CDR2 from the germline V gene are SGHRS and YFSETQ. Trimming removed 0 bases from V and 0 bases from J; junction bases left unmatched: 6. CDR3 size: 17 residues. The CDR3 nucleotides read TGCGCCAGCAGCTTGGATCCTAGCGGTAGCTCCTACAATGAGCAGTTCTTC. This sequence encodes CASSLDPSGSSYNEQFF.

In its sample, this clone was seen once. This chain joins TRBV7-9 and TRBJ2-2; no reliable D call. The CDR3 sequence is 15 residues long. V was shortened by 6 bases and J by 0 bases, with 11 bases between the two germline ends. From germline, CDR1 is SEHNR and CDR2 FQNEAQ (reference sequence). As DNA, the CDR3 is TGTGCCAGCAGTCAAGGCAGGTCGAACACCGGGGAGCTGTTTTTT. This codes for CASSQGRSNTGELFF.

The chain is built from TRBV6-5 and TRBJ2-7, with a weak D call TRBD1 (6 bases). This CDR3 is 15 amino acids long. In germline, CDR1 is MNHEY, CDR2 SVGAGI. Trimming took 6 bases from V and 0 from J, leaving 15 bases between them. CDR3 sequence (DNA): TGTGCCAGCAGCATACAGGGATCTATCTCCTACGAGCAGTACTTC. Translating gives CASSIQGSISYEQYF.

Only one count was recorded for this clone. The V and J genes are TRBV4-2 and TRBJ1-3; D possibly corresponds to TRBD1 (5 bases). The CDR3 covers 17 residues. Germline V gene data show CDR1 as LGHNA and CDR2 as YNFKEQ. V was shortened by 3 bases and J by 8 bases, with 23 bases between the two germline ends. DNA for the CDR3: TGTGCCAGCAGCCAGGATTTTAACAGCATGGGGCGAGACACCATATATTTT. Translation gives CASSQDFNSMGRDTIYF.

This chain's CDR3 is CASRIMGPPETEAFF. Written as DNA, the CDR3 is TGTGCCAGCCGAATCATGGGACCCCCAGAAACTGAAGCTTTCTTT. This chain connects TRBV2 to TRBJ1-1, with a possible D match to TRBD1 (5 bases). The V end lost 8 bases, the J end lost 5 bases, and 21 bases lay between the germline ends. Germline V gives CDR1 SNHLY, CDR2 FYNNEI. The CDR3 consists of 15 residues.

This chain links TRBV5-4 with TRBJ2-5, with TRBD1 as a possible D gene (6 bases). CDR1 and CDR2 from the germline V gene are SGHNT and YYREEE (reference sequence). Trimming left V 4 bases short and J 3 bases short, with 16 bases between. The CDR3 spans 15 residues. In DNA form, the CDR3 reads TGTGCCAGCAGCGGGGGCCCATCCGCAGAAGAGACCCAGTACTTC. This encodes CASSGGPSAEETQYF.

V usage is TRBV4-2 and J usage is TRBJ2-3; D ambiguous. Germline V gene lookup returns CDR1 LGHNA and CDR2 YNFKEQ. The CDR3 runs 18 residues. V was trimmed by 0 bases and J by 0 bases, leaving 16 bases between them. For the CDR3, the DNA is TGTGCCAGCAGCCAAGAAACCATCCGGGCCTCTAGCACAGATACGCAGTATTTT. The encoded protein is CASSQETIRASSTDTQYF.

This chain uses TRBV28 with TRBJ2-2; 7 bases map to TRBD2. The CDR3 is made up of 14 amino acids. Germline lookup yields CDR1 MDHEN and CDR2 SYDVKM. The junction had 7 bases not matched to a gene; V was cut back by 11 bases and J by 1 base. The CDR3 spells CAAGRTWNTGELFF. The CDR3 coding sequence is TGTGCCGCCGGGAGGACATGGAACACCGGGGAGCTGTTTTTT.

This clone was picked up a small number of times. J is TRBJ1-2 and V is TRBV6-1; 9 bases align to TRBD1. With V trimmed by 6 bases and J by 5 bases, 7 bases remained unmatched. This CDR3 has 14 residues. The germline V gene encodes CDR1 MNHNS and CDR2 SASEGT. The CDR3 DNA is TGTGCCAGCAGGGCGACAGGGGGGTGGTATGGCTACACCTTC. This encodes CASRATGGWYGYTF.

The chain is built from TRBV5-1 and TRBJ1-1, with D perhaps TRBD1 (6 bases). This CDR3 region has 14 residues. V was pared by 3 bases and J by 4 bases, with 13 bases between. Germline V gene data show CDR1 as SGHRS and CDR2 as YFSETQ. This CDR3 is CASSSSGVATEAFF. CDR3 DNA sequence: TGCGCCAGCAGCTCTTCAGGGGTGGCCACTGAAGCTTTCTTT. Full variable domain (rest looked up from reference TRBV5-1 and TRBJ1-1): KAGVTQTPRYLIKTRGQQVTLSCSPISGHRSVSWYQQTPGQGLQFLFEYFSETQRNKGNFPGRFSGRQFSNSRSEMNVSTLELGDSALYLCASSSSGVATEAFFGQGTRLTVV.

This chain joins TRBV27 and TRBJ2-2; the D is unclear. The V gene's germline CDR1 is MNHEY and CDR2 SMNVEV (reference sequence). The CDR3 loop spans 12 amino acids. Between the trimmed V and J ends, which lost 5 bases and 4 bases, there was a span of 5 bases. The CDR3: CASSTSTGELFF. CDR3 nucleotide sequence: TGTGCCAGCAGTACCAGCACCGGGGAGCTGTTTTTT.

This clone appeared once. The rearrangement uses TRBV15 and TRBJ2-5; D is unresolved. Germline values: CDR1 LNHNV, CDR2 YYDKDF (reference sequence). There are 13 residues in the CDR3. The V and J ends lost 1 base and 2 bases respectively, with 5 bases between them. Here the CDR3 reads CATSRGRQETQYF. The CDR3 region has the DNA TGTGCCACCAGCAGAGGGCGGCAAGAGACCCAGTACTTC.